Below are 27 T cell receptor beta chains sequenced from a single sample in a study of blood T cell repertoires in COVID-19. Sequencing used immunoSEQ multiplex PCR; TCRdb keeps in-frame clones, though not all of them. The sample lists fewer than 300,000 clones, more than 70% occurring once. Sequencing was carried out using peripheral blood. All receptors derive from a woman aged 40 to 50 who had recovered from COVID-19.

Here the CDR3 DNA reads TGTGCCAGCAGTTACCCTCGGACGGGGGGGACCTACGAGCAGTACGTC. Translating it yields CASSYPRTGGTYEQYV. This chain connects TRBV6-5 to TRBJ2-7; the match to TRBD2 covers 8 bases. The germline V gene encodes CDR1 MNHEY and CDR2 SVGAGI. The CDR3 is made up of 16 amino acids. Trimming removed 2 bases from V and 2 bases from J; junction bases left unmatched: 8.

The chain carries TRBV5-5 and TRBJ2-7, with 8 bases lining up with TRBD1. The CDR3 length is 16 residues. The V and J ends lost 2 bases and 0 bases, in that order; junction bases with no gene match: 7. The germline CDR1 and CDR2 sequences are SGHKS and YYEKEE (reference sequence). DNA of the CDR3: TGTGCCAGCAGCTTTGGCAGGGGGCCGTACTCCTACGAGCAGTACTTC. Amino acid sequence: CASSFGRGPYSYEQYF.

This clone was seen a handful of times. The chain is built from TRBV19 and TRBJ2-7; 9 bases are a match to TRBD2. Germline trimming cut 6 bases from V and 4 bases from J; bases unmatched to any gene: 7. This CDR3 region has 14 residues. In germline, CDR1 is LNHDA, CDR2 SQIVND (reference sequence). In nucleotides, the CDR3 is TGTGCCAGTAGCCCGGGACTAGCTTCTTACGAGCAGTACTTC. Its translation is CASSPGLASYEQYF.

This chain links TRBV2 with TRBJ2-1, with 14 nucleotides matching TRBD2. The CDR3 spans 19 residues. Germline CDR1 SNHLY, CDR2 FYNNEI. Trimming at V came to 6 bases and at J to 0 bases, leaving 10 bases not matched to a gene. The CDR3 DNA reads TGTGCCAGCAGCACCCCGGGACTAGCGGGAGCGCGCTCCTACAATGAGCAGTTCTTC. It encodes CASSTPGLAGARSYNEQFF.

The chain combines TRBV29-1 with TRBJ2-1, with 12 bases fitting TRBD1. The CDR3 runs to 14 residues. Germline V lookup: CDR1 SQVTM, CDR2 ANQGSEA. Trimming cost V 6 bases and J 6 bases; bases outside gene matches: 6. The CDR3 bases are TGCAGCGTCCTGGGACAGGGGGCGGGCAATGAGCAGTTCTTC. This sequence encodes CSVLGQGAGNEQFF.

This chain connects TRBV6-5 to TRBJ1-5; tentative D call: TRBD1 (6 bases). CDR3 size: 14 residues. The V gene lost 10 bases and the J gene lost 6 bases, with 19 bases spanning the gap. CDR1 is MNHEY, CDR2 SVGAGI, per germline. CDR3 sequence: CATTPWGQGQPQHF. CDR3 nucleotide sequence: TGTGCCACCACACCCTGGGGGCAGGGTCAGCCCCAGCATTTT.

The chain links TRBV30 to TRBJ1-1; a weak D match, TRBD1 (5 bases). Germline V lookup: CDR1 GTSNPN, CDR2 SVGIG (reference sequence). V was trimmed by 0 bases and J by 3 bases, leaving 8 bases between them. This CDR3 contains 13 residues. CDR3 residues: CAWSVRRDTEAFF. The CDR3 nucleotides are TGTGCCTGGAGTGTACGCAGGGACACTGAAGCTTTCTTT.

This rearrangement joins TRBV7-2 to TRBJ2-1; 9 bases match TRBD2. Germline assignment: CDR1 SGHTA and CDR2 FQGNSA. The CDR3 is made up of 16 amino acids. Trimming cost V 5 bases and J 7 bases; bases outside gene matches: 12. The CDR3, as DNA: TGTGCCAGCAGCCCCCGAATAGCGGGAGAGTTGAATGAGCAGTTCTTC. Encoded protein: CASSPRIAGELNEQFF.

The CDR3 bases are TGTGCCAGCAGCTTAGGGGACAGGGGAAGGACTGAAGCTTTCTTT. Translated: CASSLGDRGRTEAFF. J is TRBJ1-1 and V is TRBV13; 9 bases align to TRBD1. Germline V CDR1 and CDR2: PRHDT, FYEKMQ (reference sequence). After removal of 0 bases from V and 5 bases from J, the junction contained 4 bases not matched to a gene. This CDR3 has 15 amino acids.

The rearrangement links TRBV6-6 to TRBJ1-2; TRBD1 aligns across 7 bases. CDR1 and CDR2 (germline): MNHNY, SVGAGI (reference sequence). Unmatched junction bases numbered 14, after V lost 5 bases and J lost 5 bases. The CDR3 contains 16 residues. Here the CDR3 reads CASSPTGTVKPYGYTF. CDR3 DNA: TGTGCCAGCAGTCCCACCGGGACAGTGAAACCTTATGGCTACACCTTC.

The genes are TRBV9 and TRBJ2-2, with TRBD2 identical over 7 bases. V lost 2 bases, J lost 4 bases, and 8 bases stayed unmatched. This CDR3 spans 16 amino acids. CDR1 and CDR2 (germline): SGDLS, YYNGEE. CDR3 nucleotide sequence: TGTGCCAGCAGCGTCAGGGAGAGGGAGGGCACCGGGGAGCTGTTTTTT. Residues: CASSVREREGTGELFF.

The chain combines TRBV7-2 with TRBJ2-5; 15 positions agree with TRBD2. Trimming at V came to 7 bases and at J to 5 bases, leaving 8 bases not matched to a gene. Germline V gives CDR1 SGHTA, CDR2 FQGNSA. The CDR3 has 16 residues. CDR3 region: CASTTPGLAGGETQYF. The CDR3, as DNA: TGTGCCAGCACAACACCCGGACTAGCGGGAGGGGAGACCCAGTACTTC.

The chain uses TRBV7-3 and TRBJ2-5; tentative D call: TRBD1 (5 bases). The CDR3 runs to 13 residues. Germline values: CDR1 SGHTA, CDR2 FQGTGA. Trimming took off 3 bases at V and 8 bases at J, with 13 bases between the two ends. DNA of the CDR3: TGTGCCAGCAGCTTTAGCCCAGGGTCAACCCAGTACTTC. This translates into CASSFSPGSTQYF.

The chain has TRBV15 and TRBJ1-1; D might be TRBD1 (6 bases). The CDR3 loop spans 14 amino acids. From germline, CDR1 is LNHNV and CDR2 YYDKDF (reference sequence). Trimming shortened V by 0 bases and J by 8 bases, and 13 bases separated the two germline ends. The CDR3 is CATSRDGRGGEAFF. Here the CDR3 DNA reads TGTGCCACCAGCAGAGATGGTAGAGGGGGAGAAGCTTTCTTT.

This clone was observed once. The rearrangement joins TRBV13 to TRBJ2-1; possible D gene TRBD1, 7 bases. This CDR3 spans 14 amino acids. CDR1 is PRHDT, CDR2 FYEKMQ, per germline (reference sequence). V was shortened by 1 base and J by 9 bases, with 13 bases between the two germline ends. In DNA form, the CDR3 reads TGTGCCAGCAGCTTAGAGGGCAGGGGGGCTGAGCAGTTCTTC. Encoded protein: CASSLEGRGAEQFF.

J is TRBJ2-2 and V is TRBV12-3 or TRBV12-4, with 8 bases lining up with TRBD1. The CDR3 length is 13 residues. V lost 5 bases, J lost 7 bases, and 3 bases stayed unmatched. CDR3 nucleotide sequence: TGTGCCAGCAGTCGACAGGGGTTCGGGGAGCTGTTTTTT. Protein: CASSRQGFGELFF.

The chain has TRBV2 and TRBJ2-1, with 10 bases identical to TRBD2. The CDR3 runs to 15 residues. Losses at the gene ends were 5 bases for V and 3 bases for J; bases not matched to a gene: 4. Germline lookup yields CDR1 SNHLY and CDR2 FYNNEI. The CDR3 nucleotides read TGTGCCAGCAGTTGGCTAGCGGGAGTCTACAATGAGCAGTTCTTC. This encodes CASSWLAGVYNEQFF.

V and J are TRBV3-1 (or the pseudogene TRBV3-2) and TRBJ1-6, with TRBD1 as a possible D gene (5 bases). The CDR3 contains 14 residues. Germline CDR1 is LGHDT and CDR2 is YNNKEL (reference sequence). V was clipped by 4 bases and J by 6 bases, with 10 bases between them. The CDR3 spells CASSLGGVNSPLHF. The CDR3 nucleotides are TGTGCCAGCAGCCTCGGGGGGGTTAATTCACCCCTCCACTTT.

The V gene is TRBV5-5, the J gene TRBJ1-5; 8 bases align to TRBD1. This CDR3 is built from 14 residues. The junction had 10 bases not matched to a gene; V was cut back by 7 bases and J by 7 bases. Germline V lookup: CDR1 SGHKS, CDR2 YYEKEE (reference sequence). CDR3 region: CASGDRGGGQPQHF. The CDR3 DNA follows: TGTGCCAGCGGAGACAGGGGAGGGGGCCAGCCCCAGCATTTT. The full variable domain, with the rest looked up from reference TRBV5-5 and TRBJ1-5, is DAGVTQSPTHLIKTRGQQVTLRCSPISGHKSVSWYQQVLGQGPQFIFQYYEKEERGRGNFPDRFSARQFPNYSSELNVNALLLGDSALYLCASGDRGGGQPQHFGDGTRLSIL.

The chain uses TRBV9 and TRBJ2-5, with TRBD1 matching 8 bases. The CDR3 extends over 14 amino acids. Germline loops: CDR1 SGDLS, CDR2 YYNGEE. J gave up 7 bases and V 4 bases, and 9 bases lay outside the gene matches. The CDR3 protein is CASSPGQGVGTQYF. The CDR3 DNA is TGTGCCAGCAGCCCCGGACAGGGTGTCGGGACCCAGTACTTC.

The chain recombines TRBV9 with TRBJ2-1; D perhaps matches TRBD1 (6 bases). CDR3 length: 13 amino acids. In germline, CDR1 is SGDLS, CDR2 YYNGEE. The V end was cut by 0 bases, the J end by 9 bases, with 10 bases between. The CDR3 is CASSVAGVVEQFF. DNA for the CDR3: TGTGCCAGCAGCGTAGCAGGGGTCGTTGAGCAGTTCTTC.

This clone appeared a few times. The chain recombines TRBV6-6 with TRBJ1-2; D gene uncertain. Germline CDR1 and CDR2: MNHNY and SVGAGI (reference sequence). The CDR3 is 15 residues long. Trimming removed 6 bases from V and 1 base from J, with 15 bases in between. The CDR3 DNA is TGTGCCAGCAGGGGCGGGCCTAAAATTAACTATGGCTACACCTTC. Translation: CASRGGPKINYGYTF.

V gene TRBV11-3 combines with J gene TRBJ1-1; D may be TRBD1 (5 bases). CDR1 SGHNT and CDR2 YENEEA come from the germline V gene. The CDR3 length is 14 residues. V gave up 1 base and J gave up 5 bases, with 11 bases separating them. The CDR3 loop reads CASSLAGGVTEAFF. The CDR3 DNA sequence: TGTGCCAGCAGCTTAGCGGGGGGAGTTACTGAAGCTTTCTTT.

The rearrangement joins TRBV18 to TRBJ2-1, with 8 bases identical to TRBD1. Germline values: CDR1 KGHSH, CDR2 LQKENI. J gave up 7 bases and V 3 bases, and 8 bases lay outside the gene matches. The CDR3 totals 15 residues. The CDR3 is CASSPVTGGPNEQFF. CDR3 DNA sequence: TGTGCCAGCTCACCGGTCACAGGGGGGCCAAATGAGCAGTTCTTC.

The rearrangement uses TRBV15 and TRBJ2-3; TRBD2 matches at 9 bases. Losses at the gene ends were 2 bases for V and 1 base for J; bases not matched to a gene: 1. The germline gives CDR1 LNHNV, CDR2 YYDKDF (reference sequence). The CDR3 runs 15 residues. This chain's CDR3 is CATSRRTSGTDTQYF. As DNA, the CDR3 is TGTGCCACCAGCAGAAGGACTAGCGGCACAGATACGCAGTATTTT.

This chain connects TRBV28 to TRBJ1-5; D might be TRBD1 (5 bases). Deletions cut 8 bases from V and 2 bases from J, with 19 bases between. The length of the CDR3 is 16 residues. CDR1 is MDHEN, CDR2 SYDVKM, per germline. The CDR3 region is CASAPRGAGGNQPQHF. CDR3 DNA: TGTGCCAGCGCCCCCCGCGGGGCGGGGGGCAATCAGCCCCAGCATTTT. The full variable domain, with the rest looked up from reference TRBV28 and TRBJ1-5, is DVKVTQSSRYLVKRTGEKVFLECVQDMDHENMFWYRQDPGLGLRLIYFSYDVKMKEKGDIPEGYSVSREKKERFSLILESASTNQTSMYLCASAPRGAGGNQPQHFGDGTRLSIL.

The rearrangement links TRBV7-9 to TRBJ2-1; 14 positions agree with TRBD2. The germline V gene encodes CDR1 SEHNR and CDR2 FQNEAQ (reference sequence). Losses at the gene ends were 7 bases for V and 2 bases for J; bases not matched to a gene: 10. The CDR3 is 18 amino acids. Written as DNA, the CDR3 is TGTGCCAGCAACGGACTAGCGGGAGGTCGGCGCCCCTACAATGAGCAGTTCTTC. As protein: CASNGLAGGRRPYNEQFF.